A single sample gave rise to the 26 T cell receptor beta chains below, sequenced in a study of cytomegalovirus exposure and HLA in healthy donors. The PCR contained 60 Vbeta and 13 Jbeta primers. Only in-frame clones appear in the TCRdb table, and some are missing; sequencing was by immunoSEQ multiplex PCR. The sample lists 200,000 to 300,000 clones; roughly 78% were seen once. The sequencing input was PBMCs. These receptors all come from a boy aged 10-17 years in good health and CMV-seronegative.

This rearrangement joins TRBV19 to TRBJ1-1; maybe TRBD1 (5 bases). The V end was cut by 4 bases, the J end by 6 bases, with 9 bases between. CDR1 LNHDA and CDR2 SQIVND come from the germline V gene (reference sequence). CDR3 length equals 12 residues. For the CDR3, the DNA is TGTGCCAGTAGTACAGGGATCCCTGAAGCTTTCTTT. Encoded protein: CASSTGIPEAFF. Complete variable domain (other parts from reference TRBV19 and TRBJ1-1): DGGITQSPKYLFRKEGQNVTLSCEQNLNHDAMYWYRQDPGQGLRLIYYSQIVNDFQKGDIAEGYSVSREKKESFPLTVTSAQKNPTAFYLCASSTGIPEAFFGQGTRLTVV.

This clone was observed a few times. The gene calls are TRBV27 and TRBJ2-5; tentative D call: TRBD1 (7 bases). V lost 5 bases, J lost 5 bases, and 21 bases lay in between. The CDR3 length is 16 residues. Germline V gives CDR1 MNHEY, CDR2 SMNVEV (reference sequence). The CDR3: CASSPGTAPGDETQYF. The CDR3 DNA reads TGTGCCAGCAGTCCTGGGACAGCCCCGGGGGATGAGACCCAGTACTTC.

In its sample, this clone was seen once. The chain's CDR3 is CAWSVGTSDEQFF. In nucleotides, the CDR3 is TGTGCCTGGAGTGTGGGGACTAGCGATGAGCAGTTCTTC. The V call is TRBV30, the J call TRBJ2-1; 10 nucleotides agree with TRBD2. J gave up 8 bases and V 0 bases, and 1 base lay outside the gene matches. This CDR3 region has 13 residues. Germline CDR1 reads GTSNPN; CDR2 reads SVGIG (reference sequence).

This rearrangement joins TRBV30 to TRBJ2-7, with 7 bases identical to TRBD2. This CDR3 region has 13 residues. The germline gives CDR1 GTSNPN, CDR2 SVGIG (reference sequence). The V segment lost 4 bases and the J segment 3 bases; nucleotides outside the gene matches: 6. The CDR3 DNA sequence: TGTGCCTGGACCCCCGGGACTAACTACGAGCAGTACTTC. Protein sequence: CAWTPGTNYEQYF.

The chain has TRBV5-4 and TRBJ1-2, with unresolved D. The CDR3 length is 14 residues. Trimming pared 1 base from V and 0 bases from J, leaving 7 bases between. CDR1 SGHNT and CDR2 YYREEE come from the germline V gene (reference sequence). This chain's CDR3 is CASSLFTTNYGYTF. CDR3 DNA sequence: TGTGCCAGCAGCTTGTTCACTACTAACTATGGCTACACCTTC.

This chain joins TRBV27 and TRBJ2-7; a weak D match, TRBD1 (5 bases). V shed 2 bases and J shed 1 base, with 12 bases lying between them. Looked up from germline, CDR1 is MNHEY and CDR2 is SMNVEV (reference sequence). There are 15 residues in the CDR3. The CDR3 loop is CASSLVRAASYEQYF. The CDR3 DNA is TGTGCCAGCAGTTTAGTCAGGGCTGCATCCTACGAGCAGTACTTC.

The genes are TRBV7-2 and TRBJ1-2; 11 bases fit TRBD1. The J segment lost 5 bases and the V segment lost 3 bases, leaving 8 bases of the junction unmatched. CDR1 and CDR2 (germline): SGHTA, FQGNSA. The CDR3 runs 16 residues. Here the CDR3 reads CASSFGGTGGRYGYTF. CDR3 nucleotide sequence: TGTGCCAGCAGCTTTGGTGGGACAGGGGGTCGTTATGGCTACACCTTC.

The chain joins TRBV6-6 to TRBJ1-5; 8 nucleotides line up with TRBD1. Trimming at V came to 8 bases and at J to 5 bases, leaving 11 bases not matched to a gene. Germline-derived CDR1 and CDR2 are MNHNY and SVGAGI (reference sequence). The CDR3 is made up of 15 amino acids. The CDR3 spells CASGEDRDGYQPQHF. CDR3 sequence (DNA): TGTGCCAGCGGAGAGGACAGGGACGGATATCAGCCCCAGCATTTT.

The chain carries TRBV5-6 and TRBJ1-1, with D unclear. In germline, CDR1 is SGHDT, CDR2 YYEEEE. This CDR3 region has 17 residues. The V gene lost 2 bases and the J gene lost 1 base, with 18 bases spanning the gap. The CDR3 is CASSLNVGTVKNTEAFF. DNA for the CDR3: TGTGCCAGCAGCTTAAACGTCGGTACAGTGAAGAACACTGAAGCTTTCTTT.

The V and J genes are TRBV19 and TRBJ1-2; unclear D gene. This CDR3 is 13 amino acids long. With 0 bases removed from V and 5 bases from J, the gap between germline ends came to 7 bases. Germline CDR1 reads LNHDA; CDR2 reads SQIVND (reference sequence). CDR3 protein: CASSIERAYGYTF. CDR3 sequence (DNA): TGTGCCAGTAGTATAGAGAGGGCATATGGCTACACCTTC.

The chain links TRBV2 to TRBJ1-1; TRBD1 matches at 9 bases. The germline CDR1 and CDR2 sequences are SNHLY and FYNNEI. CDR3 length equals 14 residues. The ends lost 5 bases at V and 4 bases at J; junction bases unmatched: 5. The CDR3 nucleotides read TGTGCCAGCAGTACTCGACAGGGGGGCACTGAAGCTTTCTTT. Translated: CASSTRQGGTEAFF.

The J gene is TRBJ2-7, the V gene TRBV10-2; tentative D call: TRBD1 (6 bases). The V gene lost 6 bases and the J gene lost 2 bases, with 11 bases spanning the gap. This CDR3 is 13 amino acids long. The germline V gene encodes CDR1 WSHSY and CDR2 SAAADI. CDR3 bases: TGCGCCAGCAGGGGGGCGGGTACCTACGAGCAGTACTTC. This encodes CASRGAGTYEQYF.

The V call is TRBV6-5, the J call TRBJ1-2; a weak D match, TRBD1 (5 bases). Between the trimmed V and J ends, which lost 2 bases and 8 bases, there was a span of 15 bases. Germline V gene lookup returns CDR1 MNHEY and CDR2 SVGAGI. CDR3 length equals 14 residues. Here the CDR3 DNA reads TGTGCCAGCAGTTACGGGGGGTTGGCAGGCGGCTACACCTTC. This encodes CASSYGGLAGGYTF.

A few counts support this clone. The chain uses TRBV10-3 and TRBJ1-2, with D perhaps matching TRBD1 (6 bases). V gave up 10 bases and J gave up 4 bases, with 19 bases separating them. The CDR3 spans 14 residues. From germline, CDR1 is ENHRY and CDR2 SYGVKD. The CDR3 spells CASEGGGESYGYTF. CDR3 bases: TGTGCCAGTGAGGGCGGGGGCGAGAGCTATGGCTACACCTTC.

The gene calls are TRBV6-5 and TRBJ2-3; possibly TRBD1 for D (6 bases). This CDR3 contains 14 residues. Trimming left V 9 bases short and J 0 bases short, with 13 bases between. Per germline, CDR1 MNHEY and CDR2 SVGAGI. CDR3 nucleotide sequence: TGTGCCAGTTCGTTACAGGGTAGCACAGATACGCAGTATTTT. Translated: CASSLQGSTDTQYF.

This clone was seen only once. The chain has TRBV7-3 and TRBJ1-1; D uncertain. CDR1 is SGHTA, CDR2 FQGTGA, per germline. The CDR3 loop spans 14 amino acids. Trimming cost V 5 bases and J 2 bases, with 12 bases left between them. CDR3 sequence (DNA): TGTGCCAGCAGCCCAGACCCGGGTAACACTGAAGCTTTCTTT. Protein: CASSPDPGNTEAFF.

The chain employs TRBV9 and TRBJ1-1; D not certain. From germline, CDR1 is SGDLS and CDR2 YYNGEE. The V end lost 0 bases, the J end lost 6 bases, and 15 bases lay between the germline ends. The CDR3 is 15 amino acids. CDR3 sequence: CASSVEPMELAEAFF. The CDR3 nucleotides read TGTGCCAGCAGCGTAGAACCCATGGAGTTAGCTGAAGCTTTCTTT.

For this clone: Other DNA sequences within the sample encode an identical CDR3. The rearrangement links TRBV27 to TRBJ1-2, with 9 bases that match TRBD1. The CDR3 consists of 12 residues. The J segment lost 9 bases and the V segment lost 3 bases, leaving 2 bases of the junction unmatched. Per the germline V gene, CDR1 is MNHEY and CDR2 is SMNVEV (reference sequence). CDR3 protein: CASSFTGGRYTF. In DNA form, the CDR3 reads TGTGCCAGCAGTTTTACAGGGGGCCGCTACACCTTC.

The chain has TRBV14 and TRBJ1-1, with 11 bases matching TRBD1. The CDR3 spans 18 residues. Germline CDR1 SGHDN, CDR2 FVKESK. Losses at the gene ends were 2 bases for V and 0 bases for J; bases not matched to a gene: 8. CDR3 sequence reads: CASSQRTGGAYMNTEAFF. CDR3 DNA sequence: TGTGCCAGCAGCCAACGGACAGGGGGCGCGTACATGAACACTGAAGCTTTCTTT.

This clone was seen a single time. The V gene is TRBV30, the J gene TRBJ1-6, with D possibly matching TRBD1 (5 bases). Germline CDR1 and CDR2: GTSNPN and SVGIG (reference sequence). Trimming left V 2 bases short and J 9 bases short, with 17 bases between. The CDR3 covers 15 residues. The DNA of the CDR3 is TGTGCCTGGAGTTATAGGGCAGGGTCAAGTTCACCCCTCCACTTT. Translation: CAWSYRAGSSSPLHF.

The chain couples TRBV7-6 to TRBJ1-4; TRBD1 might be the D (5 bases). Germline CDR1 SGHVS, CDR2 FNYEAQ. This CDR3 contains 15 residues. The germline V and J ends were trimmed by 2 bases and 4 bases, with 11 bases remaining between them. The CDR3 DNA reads TGTGCCAGCAGCTTACGCGGACAACTTAATGAAAAACTGTTTTTT. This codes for CASSLRGQLNEKLFF. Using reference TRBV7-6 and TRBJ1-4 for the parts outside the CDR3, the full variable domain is GAGVSQSPRYKVTKRGQDVALRCDPISGHVSLYWYRQALGQGPEFLTYFNYEAQQDKSGLPNDRFSAERPEGSISTLTIQRTEQRDSAMYRCASSLRGQLNEKLFFGSGTQLSVL.

The CDR3 DNA reads TGTGCCAGCAGGGGAGCGGGTCGGCGTTATAGCAATCAGCCCCAGCATTTT. This codes for CASRGAGRRYSNQPQHF. The chain recombines TRBV2 with TRBJ1-5; no clear D gene. The CDR3 consists of 17 residues. Germline V gives CDR1 SNHLY, CDR2 FYNNEI. Trimming shortened V by 6 bases and J by 0 bases, and 18 bases separated the two germline ends.

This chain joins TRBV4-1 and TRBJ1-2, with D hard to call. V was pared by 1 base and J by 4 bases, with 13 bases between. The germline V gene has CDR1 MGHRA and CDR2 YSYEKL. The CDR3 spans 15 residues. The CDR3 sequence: CASSQVRPNVYGYTF. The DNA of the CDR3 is TGCGCCAGCAGCCAAGTCAGGCCGAACGTCTATGGCTACACCTTC.

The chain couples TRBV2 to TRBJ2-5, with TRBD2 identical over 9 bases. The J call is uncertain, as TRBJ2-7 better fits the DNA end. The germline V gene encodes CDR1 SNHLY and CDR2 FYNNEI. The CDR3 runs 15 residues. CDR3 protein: CASSVAGGPNYEQYF. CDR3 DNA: TGTGCCAGCAGTGTTGCGGGAGGGCCGAACTACGAGCAGTACTTC.

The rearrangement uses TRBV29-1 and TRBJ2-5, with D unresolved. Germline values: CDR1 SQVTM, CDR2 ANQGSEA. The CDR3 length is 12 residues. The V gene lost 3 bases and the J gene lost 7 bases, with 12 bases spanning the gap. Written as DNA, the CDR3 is TGCAGCGTTGAGCGGTTACGAAGGACCCAGTACTTC. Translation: CSVERLRRTQYF. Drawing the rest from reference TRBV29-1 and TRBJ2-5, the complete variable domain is SAVISQKPSRDICQRGTSLTIQCQVDSQVTMMFWYRQQPGQSLTLIATANQGSEATYESGFVIDKFPISRPNLTFSTLTVSNMSPEDSSIYLCSVERLRRTQYFGPGTRLLVL.

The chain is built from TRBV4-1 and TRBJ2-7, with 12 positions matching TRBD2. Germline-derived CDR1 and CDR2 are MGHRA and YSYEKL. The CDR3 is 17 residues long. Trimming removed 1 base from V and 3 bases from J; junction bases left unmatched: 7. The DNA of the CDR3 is TGCGCCAGCAGCCAAGTTGACATGGGACTAGCGGGCTACGAGCAGTACTTC. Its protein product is CASSQVDMGLAGYEQYF.